This T cell receptor (beta chain) stems from a study of blood T cell repertoires in COVID-19. TCRdb keeps only in-frame clones here, not all; method: immunoSEQ multiplex PCR. The sample lists more than 60,000 clones, about 84% occurring once. V was pared by 2 bases and J by 1 base, with 7 bases between. Looked up from germline, CDR1 is SGDLS and CDR2 is YYNGEE. The CDR3 length is 14 residues. This clonotype originated in a human donor in a cohort sampled during active COVID-19. The chain uses TRBV9 and TRBJ2-1; D may be TRBD2 (6 bases). The sample consisted of peripheral blood. The CDR3 DNA sequence: TGTGCCAGCAGCGTGCGGGAATCCTACAATGAGCAGTTCTTC. Translation: CASSVRESYNEQFF.